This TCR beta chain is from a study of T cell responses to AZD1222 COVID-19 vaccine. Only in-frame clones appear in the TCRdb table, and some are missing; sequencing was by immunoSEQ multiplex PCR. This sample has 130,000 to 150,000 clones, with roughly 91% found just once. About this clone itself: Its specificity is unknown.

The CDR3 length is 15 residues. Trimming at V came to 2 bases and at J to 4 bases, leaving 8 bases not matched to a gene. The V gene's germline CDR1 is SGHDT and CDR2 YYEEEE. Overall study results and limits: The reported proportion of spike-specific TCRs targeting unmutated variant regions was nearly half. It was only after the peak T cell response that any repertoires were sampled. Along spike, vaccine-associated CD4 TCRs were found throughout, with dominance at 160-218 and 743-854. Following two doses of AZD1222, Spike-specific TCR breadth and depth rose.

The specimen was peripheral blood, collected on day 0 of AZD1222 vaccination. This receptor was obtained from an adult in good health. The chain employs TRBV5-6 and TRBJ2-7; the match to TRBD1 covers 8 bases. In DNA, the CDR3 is TGTGCCAGCAGCTTCCGAACAGGGGGAAGGTACGAGCAGTACTTC. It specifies CASSFRTGGRYEQYF. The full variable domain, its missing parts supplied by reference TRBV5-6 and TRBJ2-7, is DAGVTQSPTHLIKTRGQQVTLRCSPKSGHDTVSWYQQALGQGPQFIFQYYEEEERQRGNFPDRFSGHQFPNYSSELNVNALLLGDSALYLCASSFRTGGRYEQYFGPGTRLTVT.